This T cell receptor beta chain was retrieved from a study of cytomegalovirus exposure and HLA in healthy donors (TCRdb year 2017). Concerning the study at large: An earlier analysis of several hundred of the donors reported 250 to 350 Gb of sequence data and more than 90 million unique TCR beta sequences from some 180 million T cells. Roughly 300 gigabases of sequencing data and around 88 million unique TCR sequences made up an early release that covered 640 HLA-typed donors. Of the 350 to 450 genotyped donors, roughly 80% were placed in the genetic ancestry cluster associated with self-reported Caucasian donors. The study was designed to test whether signatures of past pathogen exposure could be identified by cataloging public T cell receptors. The study used immunosequencing to profile the T cell repertoires of 666 subjects and linked those repertoires to cytomegalovirus serostatus. Along with the approximately 700-subject first cohort, a separate validation cohort of around 120 different subjects was used. To predict cytomegalovirus infection status, the study brought together high-throughput TCR immunosequencing, statistical association of individual TCRs with disease status, and machine learning. In a later analysis, previously published TCR beta repertoires from 550 to 750 donors were re-analyzed and high-resolution HLA genotyping was added so that TCR occurrence patterns could be studied. The later analysis used no new phenotypic data to find candidate immune exposures, relying instead on TCR beta sequences and their occurrence across donors. To decide whether each TCR beta V gene segment behaved as functional or pseudogenic, an earlier analysis of 587 of the donors relied on high-throughput TCR beta sequencing. Donor age, sex, ethnicity and CMV serostatus were collected together with the repertoire data. In a later genetic analysis, genome-wide SNP genotypes for about 60% of the 666 donors were used, and that subset was treated as a discovery cohort. Every discovery cohort repertoire had been produced on one sequencing platform. HLA typing covered class I and class II loci at four-digit resolution. Typing coverage varied by locus: roughly 629-640 donors for A, B, C, DRB1 and DQB1; more than 500 for DQA1; more than 600 for DPA1; fewer than 480 for DPB1. Five DR-DQ haplotypes were handled as single units for association and clustering because linkage in the cohort was strong. Among about 370 genotyped donors of the cohort, an average of approximately 220,000 unique TCR beta nucleotide sequences was sequenced per donor, of which 15% to 20% were non-productive. Beyond this particular receptor, the publication reports: A later genetic analysis reported fewer N-insertions in productive TCRs among donors in an Asian-associated ancestry cluster than the roughly 690-donor mean. The earlier analysis of about 600 of the donors excluded about 16 rarely observed V segments, including chromosome 9 orphons, because counts were too low. A later analysis found that most CMV-associated TCR beta chains appeared HLA-restricted, with HLA associations seemingly driven largely by CMV exposure. A cluster of highly shared sequence variants was judged likely to represent a technical artifact of the sequencing pipeline. Immune exposure information for the cohort was limited to CMV serostatus. The authors suggested that the approach could potentially be extended to other disease states and immunological phenotypes. Strong co-occurrence of HLA alleles, especially DR and DQ, made assigning TCR associations to individual alleles difficult. Roughly uniform sequencing depth across donors was assumed in presence/absence analyses, although this assumption may not hold. The classifier was reported to diagnose cytomegalovirus status with high specificity and sensitivity in both the original cohort and the validation cohort. Broadly in line with IMGT annotations, most TCR beta V segments showed up in productive rearrangements about 87% or about 30% of the time in an earlier analysis of around 550 of the donors. In a later analysis, about 16,000 TCR beta sequences were associated with specific HLA alleles at a false discovery rate of 0.05. Only TCR beta chains were sequenced in this cohort, and the absence of alpha or paired-chain data limited detectable features. V-gene and J-gene trimming of TCR beta chains was associated with a missense DCLRE1C variant in a later genetic analysis, and the association was replicated in an independent cohort. Because HLA typing was unavailable for some donors at each locus, only the typed subset was used in association tests. In a later analysis, HLA-associated TCR beta chains were found to be more clonally expanded and to have lower generation probabilities than equally common non-associated chains. Correlated functional status among segregating V segments might reflect linkage disequilibrium, but an unknown experimental factor could not be ruled out. While some public TCRs were present in many individuals, most TCR sequences turned up only very rarely across donors. In a later analysis, TCR association rates were found to vary across HLA loci, with the most associated TCRs seen for DRB1 alleles and the fewest for HLA-C alleles. In the study, around 150 TCR beta chains were listed as associated with cytomegalovirus. The 87-base-pair reads could not distinguish some IMGT-functional V segments, including TRBV6-2 and TRBV6-3, so those segments were excluded. In vitro tests confirmed that a few of the cytomegalovirus-associated TCR beta chains recognize cytomegalovirus antigens. A further reported finding was that TCR beta sequences accurately predicted the HLA-A and HLA-B alleles for most subjects in the first cohort. A later analysis reported that several top co-occurrence clusters appeared linked to parvovirus B19, influenza, CMV and Epstein-Barr virus.

CDR1 is given as GTSNPN and CDR2 as SVGIG, both from the germline V gene (reference sequence). The CDR3 has 14 amino acids, counting the end cysteine and phenylalanine. Only the CDR3 part of the read is kept: 42 bases, read in frame from the first base. Deletion took 4 bases off V and 1 base off J, with a span of 13 bases between the germline ends. A note on this clone: This clone's antigen is unknown. Base qualities are not recorded, but no much larger clone differs from it by a single base.

The cohort comprised 710 or so healthy bone marrow donors. All cohort members were sampled while nominally healthy, although unrecorded immune exposures were likely present. The donor was CMV seronegative and was included in the group of 352 seronegative cohort members. Every donor gave a peripheral blood sample, and the peripheral blood mononuclear cells from that sample were used for TCR beta sequencing. Genomic DNA was extracted from the blood cell samples with the Qiagen DNeasy Blood Extraction Kit. The library came from the immunoSEQ multiplex PCR assay. For the multiplex PCR, a mixture combining 60 forward primers for TCR Vbeta segments and 13 reverse primers for TCR Jbeta segments was used. The CDR3 region of rearranged TCR beta genes was amplified from genomic DNA by a multiplex PCR assay. The Illumina HiSeq System was used to sequence the amplified TCR beta libraries as 87-base-pair reads. Per the original workflow: In a later analysis, roughly 80 million unique TCR beta chains were counted across the approximately 640 repertoires, and approximately 11 million of these chains were shared by at least two donors. Raw reads were error-corrected and collapsed into unique sequences with a nearest-neighbor algorithm that merged closely related sequences to remove PCR and sequencing errors. To assign V, D and J gene segments, CDR3 sequences were aligned to IMGT reference sequences. For a sequence to be retained, at least a six-nucleotide match to both a V gene segment and a J gene segment was required. A rearrangement was called productive if the CDR3 had no stop codons and remained in frame with V and J, and every other rearrangement was called non-productive. CDR3 was defined according to IMGT convention as the region running from the second conserved V-encoded cysteine to the conserved J-encoded phenylalanine. Sequences without an unambiguous match to a single V gene segment were excluded from the earlier analysis of 450 to 750 of the donors. An earlier analysis of 550 to 650 of the donors classified V segments as functional when productive rearrangements were above 56.7% and as segregating when the standard deviation between donors was above 5%. A statistical classification framework was developed to diagnose cytomegalovirus status using the catalog of TCR beta chain sequences. In a later analysis, TCR nucleotide sequences were compared against IMGT/GENE-DB human TR gene sequences so that V and J genes could be assigned. The TCRdist pipeline was used in a later analysis to assign CDR3 sequences and most-parsimonious VDJ recombination scenarios. In a later analysis, each TCR beta chain was defined by its CDR3 amino acid sequence together with its V-gene family, and reads without a unique V-gene family were excluded. A later analysis removed 500 to 650 highly shared, low-generation-probability nucleotide sequences to deal with suspected cross-contamination and a sequencing artifact. A later analysis calculated a clonal expansion index for each public chain from normalized within-repertoire ranks of inferred template counts. Generation probabilities in a later analysis came from a VDJ recombination model fitted to out-of-frame rearrangements, and those results were checked against IGoR. In a later analysis, TCR-TCR, TCR-HLA and TCR-CMV co-occurrence was scored with hypergeometric tests, and a repertoire-size bias correction was applied to TCR pairs. False discovery rates were estimated in a later analysis by permuting HLA or CMV assignments 20 times. In a later analysis, co-occurring TCRs were grouped using DBSCAN, and TCRdist sequence similarity was added for clustering within HLA-allele-positive subsets. Repertoires with fewer than 30,000 or more than 120,000 public chains, plus five repertoires with anomalous nucleotide sharing, were excluded from co-occurrence clustering. TCRdb took over this immuneACCESS table, retaining in-frame rearrangements with V and J assigned. Such tables are incomplete; in checked studies, under half of the missing clones stem from an unresolved V gene, and the remainder is unexplained. Clone size and the V and J calls come from that table; the DNA yielded D and trimming. Present in this sample are over 200,000 clones, more than 75% of which were seen just once. 3.8% of the sample is held by the ten biggest clonotypes.

The chain joins TRBV30 to TRBJ1-2, and the D gene may be TRBD1, 6 bases matching. The sample taken for sequencing was PBMCs. This receptor was taken from a male donor in good health and CMV-seronegative. The DNA sequence follows: TGTGCCTGGACCCTGGGACACCTTAACTATGGCTACACCTTC. It codes for CAWTLGHLNYGYTF.